This TCR beta chain was recovered during a study of T cell responses to AZD1222 COVID-19 vaccine. Study-level information: Whether given at about 4 or about 12 weeks, second doses were pooled. Study conclusions and caveats: After two AZD1222 doses, spike-specific TCR breadth and depth rose versus day 0. Vaccine-associated CD4 TCRs spanned spike, dominant at 160-218 and 743-854. Baseline seropositivity characterized only 5 to 7 AZD1222 recipients.

Of note for this clone: Its antigen is as yet unknown.

This CDR3 contains 14 residues. The J segment lost 1 base and the V segment lost 10 bases, leaving 10 bases of the junction unmatched. Germline V gene data show CDR1 as SGHRS and CDR2 as YFSETQ. Measured with immunoSEQ multiplex PCR; TCRdb has only the in-frame clones, and not every one. Of some 150,000 clones listed, roughly 89% are singletons. Specimen: peripheral blood, collected on day 0 of AZD1222 vaccination. The chain combines TRBV5-1 with TRBJ2-7; 8 bases agree with TRBD1. This TCR was recovered from an adult in good health. CDR3 in amino acids: CAGLLQGASYEQYF. CDR3 bases: TGCGCCGGCCTTCTTCAGGGGGCGTCCTACGAGCAGTACTTC.